This T cell receptor beta chain was found in a study of blood T cell repertoires in COVID-19. Study-wide context: Acute and convalescent COVID-19 samples came from the United States, Italy and Spain. In each case, the material was cDNA or gDNA derived from T cells, B-cell-depleted T cells, or PBMCs.

Original processing methods: Amplified reference gene primers provided the basis for estimating nucleated cell counts. The protocol was immunoSEQ multiplex PCR, while the TCRdb copy is restricted to in-frame clones and leaves out a portion. The V and J calls and clone size come from that table; D and trimming were worked out from the DNA. The table includes about 180,000 clones, about 87% detected once. Germline assignment: CDR1 MNHEY and CDR2 SMNVEV (reference sequence). Between the trimmed V and J ends, which lost 8 bases and 2 bases, there was a span of 21 bases. The CDR3 consists of 16 residues. The sequenced material came from peripheral blood. This TCR was sampled from a woman aged 45 to 65 with acute or convalescent COVID-19. This sequence joins TRBV27 and TRBJ1-2, with TRBD1 as a possible D gene (5 bases). The CDR3 DNA reads as TGTGCCAGCCTCTCGGTAGGGGCCATGGGAAACTATGGCTACACCTTC. Residues: CASLSVGAMGNYGYTF.